What follows are 5 T cell receptor beta chains derived from one specimen sequenced in a study of T cells after yellow fever vaccination. TCRdb reprocessed the 5' RACE reads with MiXCR, giving one entry per CDR3 protein. The repertoire holds about 350,000 distinct CDR3 sequences, with around 10% as singletons. Sequencing used PBMCs, obtained on the day of the first yellow fever vaccination. The receptors shown here come from a man aged 18-30 years who received the YFV17D yellow fever vaccine.

To note about this clonotype: One end of the junction varies from germline; a read error may be responsible. The gene calls are TRBV7-9 and TRBJ2-7; TRBD2 might be the D (6 bases). The CDR3 runs 13 residues. Per the germline V gene, CDR1 is SEHNR and CDR2 is FQNEAQ (reference sequence). The CDR3 bases are TGTGCCGGCAGCTTACTGGGGACTGGCGAGCAGTACTTC. Residues: CAGSLLGTGEQYF.

This sequence joins TRBV12-3 or TRBV12-4 and TRBJ1-6, with D maybe TRBD1 (6 bases). The V end lost 4 bases, the J end lost 10 bases, and 14 bases lay between the germline ends. This CDR3 comprises 14 residues. CDR3 loop: CASSSQGTGSPLHF. Here the CDR3 DNA reads TGTGCCAGCAGTTCACAGGGAACAGGATCACCCCTCCACTTT.

The rearrangement joins TRBV10-3 to TRBJ2-3; TRBD2 agrees at 9 bases. This CDR3 is 13 amino acids long. Looked up from germline, CDR1 is ENHRY and CDR2 is SYGVKD. Losses at the gene ends were 6 bases for V and 4 bases for J; bases not matched to a gene: 2. The DNA for the CDR3 is TGTGCCATCAGACTAGCGGGCTCAGATACGCAGTATTTT. Translating gives CAIRLAGSDTQYF.

This clonotype was detected many times. The junction departs from germline at one end; a sequencing error may be responsible. CDR3 bases: TGTGCTAGCAGCTTAGCGCGTCAAGAGACCCAGTACTTC. Protein sequence: CASSLARQETQYF. This chain joins TRBV7-7 and TRBJ2-5; D might be TRBD2 (5 bases). Germline lookup yields CDR1 SSHAT and CDR2 FNYEAQ (reference sequence). The CDR3 runs 13 residues.

This chain connects TRBV18 to TRBJ2-3; TRBD2 matches 8 bases. With 3 bases clipped from V and 2 bases from J, the junction kept 4 bases outside the gene matches. From germline, CDR1 is KGHSH and CDR2 LQKENI. The CDR3 loop spans 15 amino acids. The DNA for the CDR3 is TGTGCCAGCTCACCTTTAGCGGGGTACACAGATACGCAGTATTTT. Its translation: CASSPLAGYTDTQYF.